Reported below is one T cell receptor (beta chain). Generated by immunoSEQ multiplex PCR, the TCRdb table keeps only in-frame clones and is missing some. Among fewer than 2,000 clones listed, roughly 93% were seen once. This specimen comes from a study of T cell repertoires and Cas9 in healthy adults. Study information: CD4 and CD8 compartments: SpCas9-reactive T cells profiled for potency, cytotoxicity, lineage. Study-level findings and limits: SpCas9-reactive effector T cells were reportedly restrained in vitro by SpCas9-reactive regulatory T cells. Healthy humans studied reportedly all had preexisting SpCas9-directed effector T cells.

Germline V gene sequence: CDR1 SGHNT, CDR2 YENEEA. This CDR3 has 17 residues. Trimming stripped 5 bases from V and 4 bases from J, with 23 bases between. J is TRBJ1-2 and V is TRBV11-3; D not certain. This TCR was recovered from a human donor in good health. Sequences were obtained from SpCas9-reactive CD4+ effector T cells (CD137+, CD154-, CD25-, CD127+) from PBMCs; culture status not recorded. Written as DNA, the CDR3 is TGTGCCAGCAGCCTAATGTGCGATCTCGGAAAGATCTATGGCTACACCTTC. Amino acids: CASSLMCDLGKIYGYTF.